The 21 T cell receptor beta chains presented below share a single source sample, sequenced in a study of cytomegalovirus exposure and HLA in healthy donors (dated by TCRdb to about 2017). To prepare the library, the immunoSEQ multiplex PCR assay was applied. The multiplex PCR relied on a mix of 60 forward primers for TCR Vbeta segments and 13 reverse primers for TCR Jbeta segments. The table was pulled from immuneACCESS by TCRdb, which kept in-frame rearrangements only. Such tables lose some clones; where checked, under half of the loss comes from unresolved V genes, and the rest has no known cause. This sample comprises roughly 250,000 clones, approximately 80% of them detected only once. Jointly, the top ten make up about 0.28% of the sample. Material: PBMCs. The receptors derive from a girl aged 2-10 years in good health and CMV-seronegative.

This clone was seen more than once but under ten times. This chain joins TRBV7-9 and TRBJ1-6, with 8 positions matching TRBD1. The CDR3 consists of 14 residues. V lost 4 bases and J lost 7; bases outside the gene matches: 3. Germline CDR1 and CDR2: SEHNR and FQNEAQ (reference sequence). The CDR3 region is CASSSNRGNSPLHF. CDR3 bases: TGTGCCAGCAGCTCTAACAGGGGGAATTCACCCCTCCACTTT.

The chain carries TRBV15 and TRBJ2-3, with D perhaps matching TRBD2 (5 bases). Trimming cost V 1 base and J 5 bases, with 7 bases left between them. The germline CDR1 and CDR2 sequences are LNHNV and YYDKDF (reference sequence). CDR3 length: 13 residues. The CDR3 spells CATSRGRGDTQYF. CDR3 in DNA: TGTGCCACCAGCAGAGGTCGGGGAGATACGCAGTATTTT.

The chain employs TRBV2 and TRBJ1-6; 9 bases align to TRBD1. CDR1 is SNHLY, CDR2 FYNNEI, per germline. V trimming: 7 bases; J trimming: 7 bases; junction bases outside the gene matches: 11. There are 16 residues in the CDR3. The CDR3 spells CASIGTGQLGNSPLHF. CDR3 bases: TGTGCCAGCATTGGGACAGGGCAACTTGGGAATTCACCCCTCCACTTT.

This clone was seen only a few times. The J gene is TRBJ2-7, the V gene TRBV6-5, with 9 bases aligning to TRBD2. The CDR3 has 15 amino acids. V was pared by 0 bases and J by 1 base, with 1 base of the junction left unmatched. Germline CDR1 is MNHEY and CDR2 is SVGAGI. As DNA, the CDR3 is TGTGCCAGCAGTTACTCGGCGGGAGGGTCCTACGAGCAGTACTTC. It encodes CASSYSAGGSYEQYF.

The chain uses TRBV5-4 and TRBJ2-1; 10 bases align to TRBD2. V was pared by 5 bases and J by 7 bases, with 12 bases of the junction left unmatched. The V gene's germline CDR1 is SGHNT and CDR2 YYREEE (reference sequence). CDR3 length: 16 residues. The DNA for the CDR3 is TGTGCCAGCAGGACTGAGCGGGAGGGAATTCTGAATGAGCAGTTCTTC. It yields the protein CASRTEREGILNEQFF. Complete variable domain (other parts from reference TRBV5-4 and TRBJ2-1): ETGVTQSPTHLIKTRGQQVTLRCSSQSGHNTVSWYQQALGQGPQFIFQYYREEENGRGNFPPRFSGLQFPNYSSELNVNALELDDSALYLCASRTEREGILNEQFFGPGTRLTVL.

The chain has TRBV2 and TRBJ2-7, with D tentatively TRBD2 (6 bases). V was pared by 7 bases and J by 0 bases, with 10 bases between. CDR3 length: 13 amino acids. Germline loops: CDR1 SNHLY, CDR2 FYNNEI. The CDR3 nucleotides are TGTGCCAGCATTGGGGGGAGCTCCTACGAGCAGTACTTC. Translation gives CASIGGSSYEQYF. Filled out from reference TRBV2 and TRBJ2-7, the complete variable domain reads EPEVTQTPSHQVTQMGQEVILRCVPISNHLYFYWYRQILGQKVEFLVSFYNNEISEKSEIFDDQFSVERPDGSNFTLKIRSTKLEDSAMYFCASIGGSSYEQYFGPGTRLTVT.

The chain combines TRBV10-3 with TRBJ1-2; D is perhaps TRBD1 (5 bases). The V end lost 7 bases, the J end lost 2 bases, and 14 bases lay between the germline ends. Germline V gene lookup returns CDR1 ENHRY and CDR2 SYGVKD. This CDR3 contains 14 residues. CDR3 loop: CAINVVDRNYGYTF. The CDR3 nucleotides read TGTGCCATCAATGTGGTTGACAGAAACTATGGCTACACCTTC.

The CDR3 region has the DNA TGCAGCGTCCGACTAGCGGGTGACCTCACGGAGACCCAGTACTTC. Translated: CSVRLAGDLTETQYF. The gene calls are TRBV29-1 and TRBJ2-5, with TRBD2 matching over 10 bases. The junction had 12 bases not matched to a gene; V was cut back by 6 bases and J by 5 bases. CDR1 and CDR2 from the germline V gene are SQVTM and ANQGSEA. This CDR3 spans 15 amino acids.

The gene calls are TRBV9 and TRBJ1-2; maybe TRBD1 (5 bases). The CDR3 is 13 residues long. Deletions cut 7 bases from V and 8 bases from J, with 18 bases between. CDR1 and CDR2 (germline): SGDLS, YYNGEE. CDR3 nucleotide sequence: TGTGCCAGCGGTCCGACGGGGGTCTCCGGCTACACCTTC. Amino acids: CASGPTGVSGYTF.

This chain connects TRBV2 to TRBJ2-7; no definite D call. CDR1 is SNHLY and CDR2 is FYNNEI in the germline V gene. Deletions cut 3 bases from V and 5 bases from J, with 8 bases between. The CDR3 covers 12 residues. CDR3 DNA: TGTGCCAGCAGTGATAGAGGAAACGAGCAGTACTTC. Its translation is CASSDRGNEQYF. Variable domain in full (rest from reference TRBV2 and TRBJ2-7): EPEVTQTPSHQVTQMGQEVILRCVPISNHLYFYWYRQILGQKVEFLVSFYNNEISEKSEIFDDQFSVERPDGSNFTLKIRSTKLEDSAMYFCASSDRGNEQYFGPGTRLTVT.

This clone has just one count. The chain recombines TRBV19 with TRBJ2-4; TRBD2 might be the D (6 bases). Trimming took off 1 base at V and 10 bases at J, with 17 bases between the two ends. Germline-derived CDR1 and CDR2 are LNHDA and SQIVND (reference sequence). This CDR3 spans 15 amino acids. The CDR3 region is CASSIVFEGGGIQYF. In nucleotides, the CDR3 is TGTGCCAGTAGTATAGTATTTGAGGGTGGGGGGATTCAGTACTTC.

The sample holds one count of this clone. The chain is built from TRBV19 and TRBJ1-2, with 7 bases lining up with TRBD1. The junction had 8 bases not matched to a gene; V was cut back by 9 bases and J by 7 bases. The CDR3 has 12 amino acids. CDR1 is LNHDA, CDR2 SQIVND, per germline (reference sequence). CDR3 nucleotide sequence: TGTGCCAGCAAGACAGGGTCCGGTGGCTACACCTTC. Its protein product is CASKTGSGGYTF.

This rearrangement joins TRBV6-6 to TRBJ1-2, with TRBD1 matching 7 bases. V was clipped by 6 bases and J by 6 bases; unmatched bases: 10. The CDR3 consists of 14 residues. Germline V lookup: CDR1 MNHNY, CDR2 SVGAGI (reference sequence). The CDR3 bases are TGTGCCAGCAGCCGACAGGGAGGAATGGATGGCTACACCTTC. It codes for CASSRQGGMDGYTF.

This clone was observed a handful of times. The chain recombines TRBV12-5 with TRBJ2-1, with 10 bases aligning to TRBD1. The germline V gene has CDR1 LGHNT and CDR2 FRNRAP. CDR3 length: 16 residues. After removal of 7 bases from V and 6 bases from J, the junction contained 12 bases not matched to a gene. The CDR3 nucleotides are TGTGCTAGTGCTCCGACAGGGGGCGCGTTGTCCAATGAGCAGTTCTTC. It codes for CASAPTGGALSNEQFF.

The V and J genes are TRBV6-5 and TRBJ1-3, with D possibly matching TRBD1 (5 bases). Trimming removed 5 bases at V and 3 bases at J, with 14 bases between. The germline V gene encodes CDR1 MNHEY and CDR2 SVGAGI. The CDR3 extends over 15 amino acids. The CDR3 sequence: CASSTAQGLGNTIYF. In DNA form, the CDR3 reads TGTGCCAGCAGTACGGCCCAGGGCCTTGGAAACACCATATATTTT.

Only one count was recorded for this clone. The V gene is TRBV28, the J gene TRBJ1-5; D unclear. CDR1 MDHEN and CDR2 SYDVKM come from the germline V gene. CDR3 size: 14 residues. The ends were cut back, 8 bases at V and 6 bases at J, with 17 bases in the middle. The CDR3 is CASDGSLGPQPQHF. In nucleotides, the CDR3 is TGTGCCAGCGATGGGAGTTTGGGCCCTCAGCCCCAGCATTTT. Full variable domain (rest looked up from reference TRBV28 and TRBJ1-5): DVKVTQSSRYLVKRTGEKVFLECVQDMDHENMFWYRQDPGLGLRLIYFSYDVKMKEKGDIPEGYSVSREKKERFSLILESASTNQTSMYLCASDGSLGPQPQHFGDGTRLSIL.

This chain joins TRBV5-1 and TRBJ2-7; D is ambiguous. The CDR3 consists of 14 residues. V lost 1 base, J lost 6 bases, and 14 bases lay in between. CDR1 is SGHRS, CDR2 YFSETQ, per germline. DNA for the CDR3: TGCGCCAGCAGCTTGCGTGGGCTTTCCCGCGAGCAGTACTTC. Protein: CASSLRGLSREQYF.

On this clone: This sample also contains other DNA sequences that code for the same CDR3. The J gene is TRBJ1-1, the V gene TRBV29-1; tentatively, D is TRBD1 (5 bases). V was pared by 4 bases and J by 1 base, with 10 bases between. CDR1 SQVTM and CDR2 ANQGSEA come from the germline V gene. The CDR3 has 13 amino acids. CDR3 sequence (DNA): TGCAGCGTTGCAGGACAAGAGAACACTGAAGCTTTCTTT. Residues: CSVAGQENTEAFF. Full variable domain (outside the CDR3, taken from reference TRBV29-1 and TRBJ1-1): SAVISQKPSRDICQRGTSLTIQCQVDSQVTMMFWYRQQPGQSLTLIATANQGSEATYESGFVIDKFPISRPNLTFSTLTVSNMSPEDSSIYLCSVAGQENTEAFFGQGTRLTVV.

This clone was picked up a small number of times. This chain connects TRBV10-3 to TRBJ2-1, with 10 positions matching TRBD2. CDR3 length: 18 amino acids. The V segment lost 2 bases and the J segment 2 bases; nucleotides outside the gene matches: 9. Germline V lookup: CDR1 ENHRY, CDR2 SYGVKD. CDR3 in amino acids: CAISEDSGGTTAYNEQFF. The CDR3 DNA sequence: TGTGCCATCAGTGAGGATAGCGGGGGGACCACTGCCTACAATGAGCAGTTCTTC.

The chain's CDR3 is CASRLDRGHEKLFF. CDR3 coding DNA: TGTGCCAGCAGGCTGGACAGGGGCCATGAAAAACTGTTTTTT. The rearrangement joins TRBV5-4 to TRBJ1-4, with 9 bases matching TRBD1. V was clipped by 5 bases and J by 6 bases; unmatched bases: 5. Germline-derived CDR1 and CDR2 are SGHNT and YYREEE (reference sequence). The CDR3 contains 14 residues.

The V gene is TRBV5-4, the J gene TRBJ2-1, with TRBD2 matching over 9 bases. The germline V gene has CDR1 SGHNT and CDR2 YYREEE (reference sequence). The CDR3 consists of 15 residues. Trimming at V came to 4 bases and at J to 4 bases, leaving 6 bases not matched to a gene. In DNA form, the CDR3 reads TGTGCCAGCAGCCATGACGCGGGGGGGTACAATGAGCAGTTCTTC. As protein: CASSHDAGGYNEQFF.